This T cell receptor (beta chain) emerged from a study of CD8 T cells in Susac syndrome. With random hexamers, reverse transcription was performed on about 0.5 to 1 ug of RNA. From the immunoSEQ multiplex PCR reads, TCRdb called clonotypes with MiXCR, one entry per CDR3 protein. Among some 100,000 distinct CDR3 sequences, 80% to 95% were seen once, and the ten largest hold about 0.15%. From blood CD8+ and CD4+ T cells, TCR beta sequences were generated. Details on this clonotype: Its specificity is not known.

General study results and limits: The study admitted that it had a relatively small number of individuals in its TCR sequencing and HLA analysis.

What was sequenced was CD4+ T cells from PBMCs. This TCR came from a human donor in good health.

The CDR3 DNA sequence: TGTGCCAGCAGCTTAGGAGCGGAACCTTACGAGCAGTACTTC. Its translation is CASSLGAEPYEQYF. The chain joins TRBV5-4 to TRBJ2-7; D might be TRBD2 (5 bases). The CDR3 contains 14 residues. Germline loops: CDR1 SGHNT, CDR2 YYREEE (reference sequence). V lost 2 bases and J lost 4, with 13 bases in between.